Listed here are 32 T cell receptor beta chains from one sample, sequenced in a study of beta chain features in type 1 diabetes (dated by TCRdb to 2016 to 2018). Preparation of the library involved the immunoSEQ multiplex PCR assay. The High Capacity cDNA Reverse Transcription Kit was used to reverse transcribe all of the isolated RNA, meaning that expressed TCRB transcripts were what got sequenced. TCRdb limited this immuneACCESS table to in-frame rearrangements with V and J called. A share of clones is missing; checked studies link under half to unresolved V genes, and the rest is unexplained. The sample table contains about 150,000 clones; only one count was recorded for around 10% of them. The ten biggest clones cover roughly 2% of the sample. The sequenced sample was central memory CD4+ T cells from blood. These receptors were obtained from a man aged 18 to 35 in good health.

This clone was counted ten times or more. The chain recombines TRBV25-1 with TRBJ2-7; unclear D gene. CDR3 length: 15 amino acids. Germline-derived CDR1 and CDR2 are MGHDK and SYGVNS. V was shortened by 5 bases and J by 3 bases, with 17 bases between the two germline ends. The CDR3 spells CASSPQPRANYEQYF. The CDR3 region has the DNA TGTGCCAGCAGTCCCCAACCCCGGGCGAACTACGAGCAGTACTTC.

The chain is built from TRBV5-1 and TRBJ2-3, with D possibly being TRBD2 (6 bases). Germline V lookup: CDR1 SGHRS, CDR2 YFSETQ. This CDR3 is built from 13 residues. V lost 4 bases and J 6 bases, leaving 12 bases between the germline ends. The CDR3 reads CASSMDLADTQYF. DNA for the CDR3: TGCGCCAGCAGCATGGATCTAGCGGATACGCAGTATTTT.

The CDR3 is CASSTQGNEQFF. CDR3 nucleotides: TGTGCCAGTAGTACACAGGGAAATGAGCAGTTCTTC. V usage is TRBV19 and J usage is TRBJ2-1; D may be TRBD1 (6 bases). Per germline, CDR1 LNHDA and CDR2 SQIVND (reference sequence). This CDR3 region has 12 residues. V was cut by 4 bases and J by 7 bases, with 8 bases left in between.

This clone was seen more than once but under ten times. CDR3 sequence: CAISVGQGGTQETQYF. The CDR3 coding sequence is TGTGCCATCAGTGTAGGACAGGGGGGGACCCAAGAGACCCAGTACTTC. The V gene is TRBV10-3, the J gene TRBJ2-5; 10 bases map to TRBD1. Germline V gene lookup returns CDR1 ENHRY and CDR2 SYGVKD. The CDR3 consists of 16 residues. Unmatched junction bases numbered 6, after V lost 4 bases and J lost 1 base.

A few counts support this clone. The CDR3 sequence: CASSSYGGGTEAFF. The CDR3 DNA reads as TGTGCCAGCAGCTCCTACGGCGGGGGCACTGAAGCTTTCTTT. V usage is TRBV7-2 and J usage is TRBJ1-1; D is possibly TRBD1 (5 bases). Deletions cut 4 bases from V and 4 bases from J, with 13 bases between. This CDR3 is built from 14 residues. Germline V gene lookup returns CDR1 SGHTA and CDR2 FQGNSA.

The genes are TRBV5-1 and TRBJ2-3; weak D call: TRBD2 (6 bases). V was pared by 4 bases and J by 2 bases, with 11 bases between. CDR1 and CDR2 from the germline V gene are SGHRS and YFSETQ. The CDR3 spans 14 residues. CDR3 DNA: TGCGCCAGCAGCCGGGGACTGACCACAGATACGCAGTATTTT. This sequence encodes CASSRGLTTDTQYF.

This clone has a handful of counts. This chain connects TRBV9 to TRBJ2-2; perhaps TRBD1 as D (6 bases). V dropped 3 bases and J dropped 2 bases, with 8 bases sitting between them. CDR3 size: 14 residues. CDR1 is SGDLS, CDR2 YYNGEE, per germline. CDR3 sequence (DNA): TGTGCCAGCAGCGGGGGACAAAACACCGGGGAGCTGTTTTTT. Protein product: CASSGGQNTGELFF.

This clone came up a few times. This chain connects TRBV7-2 to TRBJ2-7; 11 bases fit TRBD2. Germline values: CDR1 SGHTA, CDR2 FQGNSA. This CDR3 contains 14 residues. The V gene end was trimmed by 6 bases and the J gene end by 6 bases; junction bases not matched to a gene: 7. The CDR3 here is CASSNSGRAFEQYF. CDR3 sequence (DNA): TGTGCCAGCAGTAATAGCGGGAGGGCTTTCGAGCAGTACTTC.

The chain joins TRBV7-8 to TRBJ2-7; D may be TRBD2 (6 bases). Germline values: CDR1 SGHVS, CDR2 FQNEAQ. The V gene lost 5 bases and the J gene lost 12 bases, with 20 bases spanning the gap. The CDR3 length is 13 residues. The CDR3 nucleotides read TGTGCCAGCAGCACTCGGACTACCCTCCCTGGGTACTTC. Protein: CASSTRTTLPGYF.

The chain employs TRBV4-3 and TRBJ1-5, with no clear D. Germline V gene data show CDR1 as LGHNA and CDR2 as YSLEER. The V end lost 0 bases, the J end lost 1 base, and 13 bases lay between the germline ends. This CDR3 has 17 amino acids. The CDR3 sequence is CASSQDRVGRSNQPQHF. Here the CDR3 DNA reads TGCGCCAGCAGCCAAGACCGGGTAGGCCGAAGCAATCAGCCCCAGCATTTT.

This sequence joins TRBV7-2 and TRBJ2-3, with D perhaps TRBD1 or TRBD2 (5 bases each). Germline V lookup: CDR1 SGHTA, CDR2 FQGNSA. The V end was cut by 2 bases, the J end by 5 bases, with 14 bases between. This CDR3 spans 15 amino acids. The CDR3 loop reads CASSLSVGVGDTQYF. CDR3 nucleotides: TGTGCCAGCAGCTTATCCGTGGGGGTTGGAGATACGCAGTATTTT.

This clone was counted only a few times. The V gene is TRBV7-6, the J gene TRBJ1-3; D not certain. Germline lookup yields CDR1 SGHVS and CDR2 FNYEAQ. Trimming took 1 base from V and 2 from J, leaving 12 bases between them. The CDR3 is made up of 16 amino acids. The CDR3 loop reads CASSLVGPSTGNTIYF. The DNA for the CDR3 is TGTGCCAGCAGCTTAGTAGGGCCTAGCACTGGAAACACCATATATTTT.

The chain combines TRBV30 with TRBJ2-7, with D perhaps matching TRBD1 or TRBD2 (5 bases each). Between the trimmed V and J ends, which lost 2 bases and 0 bases, there was a span of 8 bases. CDR3 length: 13 residues. In germline, CDR1 is GTSNPN, CDR2 SVGIG (reference sequence). The CDR3 DNA is TGTGCCTGGAGTACCGGGGCCTCCTACGAGCAGTACTTC. Translation: CAWSTGASYEQYF.

This clone was picked up a small number of times. The chain recombines TRBV7-2 with TRBJ2-3, with a weak D call TRBD2 (5 bases). This CDR3 has 14 residues. V was pared by 4 bases and J by 0 bases, with 8 bases between. Germline CDR1 is SGHTA and CDR2 is FQGNSA. CDR3 DNA sequence: TGTGCCAGCAGCTGGAGCGGAAGCACAGATACGCAGTATTTT. Translated: CASSWSGSTDTQYF.

This clone was counted ten times or more. This chain joins TRBV9 and TRBJ2-7; tentatively, D is TRBD1 (5 bases). Germline values: CDR1 SGDLS, CDR2 YYNGEE. This CDR3 is 15 amino acids long. V dropped 0 bases and J dropped 5 bases, with 15 bases sitting between them. The CDR3 is CASSVEGQGGDEQYF. DNA of the CDR3: TGTGCCAGCAGCGTAGAAGGGCAGGGTGGGGACGAGCAGTACTTC.

This clone was counted a few times. This chain connects TRBV4-3 to TRBJ1-4, with 9 positions matching TRBD1. The germline CDR1 and CDR2 sequences are LGHNA and YSLEER. The CDR3 is made up of 17 amino acids. V shed 1 base and J 0 bases; nucleotides not matched to a gene: 3. Here the CDR3 reads CASSQGTGGTTNEKLFF. In DNA form, the CDR3 reads TGCGCCAGCAGCCAAGGAACAGGGGGCACAACTAATGAAAAACTGTTTTTT.

This chain links TRBV2 with TRBJ1-4; D is possibly TRBD1 (5 bases). The CDR3 covers 14 residues. V was cut by 0 bases and J by 7 bases, with 9 bases left in between. The germline CDR1 and CDR2 sequences are SNHLY and FYNNEI. This chain's CDR3 is CASSEAGAGEKLFF. In DNA form, the CDR3 reads TGTGCCAGCAGTGAAGCTGGGGCTGGTGAAAAACTGTTTTTT.

This clone has only a few counts. The CDR3, as DNA: TGCAGGGGGGCGAGGGGCAATGAGCAGTTCTTC. Translating it yields CRGARGNEQFF. V usage is TRBV20-1 and J usage is TRBJ2-1, with D possibly TRBD1 on 6 matching bases. This CDR3 is built from 11 residues. Germline values: CDR1 DFQATT, CDR2 SNEGSKA (reference sequence).

The chain combines TRBV28 with TRBJ2-1, with 11 bases matching TRBD2. The CDR3 loop spans 15 amino acids. In germline, CDR1 is MDHEN, CDR2 SYDVKM. The ends lost 2 bases at V and 8 bases at J; junction bases unmatched: 5. CDR3 nucleotide sequence: TGTGCCAGCAGTTTACCCGCTAGCGGGAGGCATGAGCAGTTCTTC. This gives the protein CASSLPASGRHEQFF.

This clone was found a few times. The chain joins TRBV4-2 to TRBJ2-2, with TRBD2 as a possible D gene (5 bases). Germline V gene sequence: CDR1 LGHNA, CDR2 YNFKEQ. CDR3 length: 17 amino acids. V shed 0 bases and J shed 6 bases, with 17 bases lying between them. CDR3 sequence reads: CASSQDRTRALPGELFF. The CDR3 DNA follows: TGTGCCAGCAGCCAAGATCGAACTAGAGCGCTACCCGGGGAGCTGTTTTTT.

The chain has TRBV12-5 and TRBJ2-5; 10 bases map to TRBD2. This CDR3 comprises 14 residues. Looked up from germline, CDR1 is LGHNT and CDR2 is FRNRAP. V trimming: 7 bases; J trimming: 5 bases; junction bases outside the gene matches: 7. The CDR3: CASAPGTSVETQYF. The CDR3 DNA reads TGTGCTAGTGCCCCCGGGACTAGCGTGGAGACCCAGTACTTC.

The CDR3 sequence: CASSLGTYTDTQYF. The CDR3 DNA is TGTGCCAGCAGCCTCGGGACTTACACAGATACGCAGTATTTT. V usage is TRBV7-2 and J usage is TRBJ2-3; the D gene is possibly TRBD2 (6 bases). Trimming cost V 5 bases and J 2 bases, with 11 bases left between them. The germline V gene has CDR1 SGHTA and CDR2 FQGNSA. The CDR3 loop spans 14 amino acids.

The rearrangement joins TRBV9 to TRBJ1-5; TRBD1 is a possible D gene (6 bases). CDR1 SGDLS and CDR2 YYNGEE come from the germline V gene. The CDR3 is 16 residues long. Trimming took 0 bases from V and 2 from J, leaving 12 bases between them. CDR3 bases: TGTGCCAGCAGCGTAGGTGCAGGGGAGGGCAATCAGCCCCAGCATTTT. Translated: CASSVGAGEGNQPQHF.

The V call is TRBV11-2, the J call TRBJ2-7, with a weak D call TRBD1 (5 bases). V was cut by 6 bases and J by 8 bases, with 14 bases left in between. The CDR3 has 12 amino acids. The germline V gene encodes CDR1 SGHAT and CDR2 FQNNGV. CDR3 coding DNA: TGTGCCAGCAGAATCTCCAAGGGGAAGCAGTACTTC. Translating gives CASRISKGKQYF.

This clone was counted a few times. The V and J genes are TRBV4-1 and TRBJ1-6; D gene uncertain. Germline CDR1 is MGHRA and CDR2 is YSYEKL. V gave up 2 bases and J gave up 5 bases, with 13 bases separating them. The CDR3 is 16 amino acids. This chain's CDR3 is CASSQFTGIDNSPLHF. CDR3 in DNA: TGCGCCAGCAGCCAATTTACCGGGATTGATAATTCACCCCTCCACTTT.

The rearrangement links TRBV9 to TRBJ2-3, with 8 bases matching TRBD1. The CDR3 consists of 15 residues. The germline V gene encodes CDR1 SGDLS and CDR2 YYNGEE. Trimming took 3 bases from V and 8 from J; bases not matched to a gene: 11. The chain's CDR3 is CASSAGSGTGVTQYF. CDR3 in DNA: TGTGCCAGCAGCGCAGGGTCGGGGACAGGCGTTACGCAGTATTTT.

This chain connects TRBV7-2 to TRBJ1-2; D possibly corresponds to TRBD1 (6 bases). This CDR3 is built from 13 residues. Trimming cost V 5 bases and J 8 bases, with 15 bases left between them. Germline V CDR1 and CDR2: SGHTA, FQGNSA. The CDR3, as DNA: TGTGCCAGCAGCACCCACAGGGCGCAGGGCTACACCTTC. Translation gives CASSTHRAQGYTF.

This clone was recorded a few times. The CDR3 is CASSASGTGVKGYTF. DNA of the CDR3: TGTGCCAGCAGCGCCTCCGGGACAGGGGTAAAGGGCTACACCTTC. The chain links TRBV9 to TRBJ1-2; 10 positions agree with TRBD1. The ends lost 3 bases at V and 8 bases at J; junction bases unmatched: 10. CDR3 length: 15 amino acids. Germline V gives CDR1 SGDLS, CDR2 YYNGEE.

This clone was observed a handful of times. The CDR3 coding sequence is TGTGCCAGCAGCGTTTCAACAGGGGGCAGGGATACGCAGTATTTT. Its protein is CASSVSTGGRDTQYF. V is TRBV9 and J is TRBJ2-3; 9 bases are shared with TRBD1. The CDR3 has 15 residues. Germline CDR1 SGDLS, CDR2 YYNGEE. Losses at the gene ends were 2 bases for V and 6 bases for J; bases not matched to a gene: 7.

In its sample, this clone was seen many times. The chain's CDR3 is CASSQGGGRTDTQYF. CDR3 bases: TGCGCCAGCAGCCAAGGGGGCGGGCGCACAGATACGCAGTATTTT. The chain recombines TRBV4-3 with TRBJ2-3; D could derive from TRBD1 or TRBD2 (5 bases each). This CDR3 has 15 amino acids. Germline V CDR1 and CDR2: LGHNA, YSLEER. V was clipped by 1 base and J by 1 base, with 9 bases between them.

The chain carries TRBV5-4 and TRBJ1-5, with D perhaps TRBD1 (6 bases). Trimming left V 0 bases short and J 4 bases short, with 8 bases between. CDR1 SGHNT and CDR2 YYREEE come from the germline V gene (reference sequence). CDR3 length: 14 residues. In nucleotides, the CDR3 is TGTGCCAGCAGCTTGGACAGGGCTAATCAGCCCCAGCATTTT. Its protein is CASSLDRANQPQHF.

J is TRBJ1-4 and V is TRBV7-9, with 10 bases aligning to TRBD1. CDR3 length: 15 amino acids. The V gene's germline CDR1 is SEHNR and CDR2 FQNEAQ (reference sequence). The V gene end was trimmed by 5 bases and the J gene end by 6 bases; junction bases not matched to a gene: 6. The CDR3 spells CASSLTGTGDEKLFF. In DNA form, the CDR3 reads TGTGCCAGCAGCCTGACCGGGACAGGGGATGAAAAACTGTTTTTT.